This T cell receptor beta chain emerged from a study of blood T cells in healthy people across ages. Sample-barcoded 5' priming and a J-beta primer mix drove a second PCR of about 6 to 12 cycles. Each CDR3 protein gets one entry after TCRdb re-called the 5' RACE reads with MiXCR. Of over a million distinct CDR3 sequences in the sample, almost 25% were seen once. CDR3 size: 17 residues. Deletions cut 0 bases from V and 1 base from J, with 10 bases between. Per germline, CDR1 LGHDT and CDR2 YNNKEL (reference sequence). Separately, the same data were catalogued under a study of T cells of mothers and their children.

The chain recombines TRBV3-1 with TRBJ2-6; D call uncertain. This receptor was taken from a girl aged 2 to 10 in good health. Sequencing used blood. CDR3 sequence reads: CASSQEISASGANVLTF. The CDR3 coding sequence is TGTGCCAGCAGCCAAGAAATTTCGGCTTCTGGGGCCAACGTCCTGACTTTC.